This T cell receptor beta chain was captured in a study of OX40 agonist ivuxolimab in advanced cancers. Study findings and constraints: Low normalized T-cell clonal expansion was additionally recorded for some nonresponders. With doses of 0.1 to 3.0 mg/kg, CD4+ and CD8+ blood T cells had undergone clonal expansion by week 6. Compared with others, partial responders at 0.1-3.0 mg/kg displayed clonal expansion among the lowest.

The protocol was immunoSEQ multiplex PCR, while the TCRdb copy is restricted to in-frame clones and leaves out a portion. The data contain roughly 71,000 clones, approximately 88% of them singletons. Germline CDR1 and CDR2: SNHLY and FYNNEI. V gave up 8 bases and J gave up 0 bases; unmatched junction bases: 6. The CDR3 loop spans 14 amino acids. A remark on this clone: The antigen is unknown.

The receptor comes from an adult with an advanced solid tumor such as melanoma, head and neck, liver or kidney cancer. The J gene is TRBJ1-1, the V gene TRBV2; 7 nucleotides line up with TRBD1. This material consisted of CD4+ or CD8+ T cells sorted from blood, taken in a trial of the OX40 agonist ivuxolimab. CDR3 sequence: CASRGQSMNTEAFF. The DNA of the CDR3 is TGTGCCAGCCGGGGACAGTCCATGAACACTGAAGCTTTCTTT.